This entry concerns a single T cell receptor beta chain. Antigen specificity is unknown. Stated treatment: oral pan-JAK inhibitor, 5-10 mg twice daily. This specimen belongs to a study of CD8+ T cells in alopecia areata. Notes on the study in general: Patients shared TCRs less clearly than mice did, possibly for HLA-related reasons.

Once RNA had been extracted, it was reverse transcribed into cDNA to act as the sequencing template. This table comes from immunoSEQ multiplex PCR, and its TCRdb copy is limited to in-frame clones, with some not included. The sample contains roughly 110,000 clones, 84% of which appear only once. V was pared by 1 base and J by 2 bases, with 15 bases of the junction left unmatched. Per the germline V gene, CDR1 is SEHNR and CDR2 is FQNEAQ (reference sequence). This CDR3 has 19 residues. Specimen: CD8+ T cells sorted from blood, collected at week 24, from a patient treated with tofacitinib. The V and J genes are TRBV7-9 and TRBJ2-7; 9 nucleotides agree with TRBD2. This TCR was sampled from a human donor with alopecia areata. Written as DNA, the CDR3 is TGTGCCAGCAGCTTAGGCCCTCGGGGGAGCGGGGGGCCTGCCTACGAGCAGTACTTC. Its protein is CASSLGPRGSGGPAYEQYF.